Presented here are 14 T cell receptor beta chains from one specimen sequenced in a study of CD8 T cells in ankylosing spondylitis. Study-level results: A motif in TCR beta, a set of eight highly homologous variants, appeared characteristic of ankylosing spondylitis blood.

What these receptors recognize is not known. TCRdb fed the 5' RACE reads into MiXCR, producing one record per CDR3 protein. This table has some 220,000 distinct CDR3 sequences, approximately 7.3% appearing once. What was sequenced was blood, either unsorted or a sorted T cell fraction (not recorded which). The source of these receptors is a male donor with ankylosing spondylitis.

The sample holds a few counts of this clonotype. The V call is TRBV19, the J call TRBJ2-3; TRBD1 aligns across 11 bases. The trim removed 5 bases at V and 8 bases at J, leaving 12 bases unmatched. The germline CDR1 and CDR2 sequences are LNHDA and SQIVND (reference sequence). This CDR3 is built from 16 residues. The CDR3 DNA sequence: TGTGCCAGTAGTTTCGGACAGGGGGCGATAGGCGGTACGCAGTATTTT. Translated: CASSFGQGAIGGTQYF. The full variable domain, with the rest looked up from reference TRBV19 and TRBJ2-3, is DGGITQSPKYLFRKEGQNVTLSCEQNLNHDAMYWYRQDPGQGLRLIYYSQIVNDFQKGDIAEGYSVSREKKESFPLTVTSAQKNPTAFYLCASSFGQGAIGGTQYFGPGTRLTVL.

This clonotype was picked up many times. The V and J genes are TRBV6-2 or TRBV6-3 and TRBJ2-7, with a possible D match to TRBD2 (5 bases). Germline CDR1 is MNHEY and CDR2 is SVGEGT. The CDR3 is made up of 14 amino acids. V was cut by 2 bases and J by 3 bases, with 11 bases left in between. The CDR3: CASSYDGLYYEQYF. The CDR3 DNA reads TGTGCCAGCAGTTACGATGGACTCTACTACGAGCAGTACTTC.

V gene TRBV7-9 combines with J gene TRBJ2-7; no clear D. This CDR3 is 14 amino acids long. Trimming stripped 5 bases from V and 3 bases from J, with 14 bases between. Germline CDR1 reads SEHNR; CDR2 reads FQNEAQ (reference sequence). CDR3 loop: CASSSDWHRYEQYF. For the CDR3, the DNA is TGTGCCAGCAGCAGCGACTGGCACCGCTACGAGCAGTACTTC. Full variable domain (missing parts from reference TRBV7-9 and TRBJ2-7): DTGVSQNPRHKITKRGQNVTFRCDPISEHNRLYWYRQTLGQGPEFLTYFQNEAQLEKSRLLSDRFSAERPKGSFSTLEIQRTEQGDSAMYLCASSSDWHRYEQYFGPGTRLTVT.

The rearrangement joins TRBV5-2 to TRBJ2-3; TRBD1 is taken as the D call from the table, unchecked against the DNA. TRBV5-2 is reported as a pseudogene. The length of the CDR3 is 18 residues. Here the CDR3 DNA reads TGTGCCATGGGCCTCGGGCCGGGATTTACAGGGGTCACAGATACGCAGTATTTT. It translates to CAMGLGPGFTGVTDTQYF.

This clonotype was found many times. The CDR3 DNA is TGTGCCAGCAGCACGGGACAGAAGAACACTGAAGCTTTCTTT. Translating it yields CASSTGQKNTEAFF. This chain links TRBV7-9 with TRBJ1-1, with 7 bases matching TRBD1. V lost 5 bases to trimming and J lost 1 base; unmatched junction nucleotides: 4. The CDR3 covers 14 residues. The germline gives CDR1 SEHNR, CDR2 FQNEAQ (reference sequence).

The chain couples TRBV27 to TRBJ2-2; TRBD2 matches at 8 bases. The V segment lost 0 bases and the J segment 4 bases; nucleotides outside the gene matches: 13. The CDR3 length is 19 residues. Germline lookup yields CDR1 MNHEY and CDR2 SMNVEV (reference sequence). CDR3 protein: CASSLSRAGATRGTGELFF. CDR3 DNA: TGTGCCAGCAGTTTATCGCGAGCGGGAGCTACCCGAGGCACCGGGGAGCTGTTTTTT.

This clonotype was counted a few times. This chain connects TRBV19 to TRBJ2-1, with 7 bases matching TRBD2. Germline V gene sequence: CDR1 LNHDA, CDR2 SQIVND (reference sequence). The CDR3 is 14 amino acids. Trimming cost V 6 bases and J 14 bases; bases outside gene matches: 16. CDR3 coding DNA: TGTGCCAGTAGCCATGGGGCGGCGGGAGAGAATAAGTTCTTC. Residues: CASSHGAAGENKFF.

This clonotype was counted ten times or more. The V and J genes are TRBV7-9 and TRBJ1-2; D ambiguous. The CDR3 is made up of 12 amino acids. Germline V gives CDR1 SEHNR, CDR2 FQNEAQ (reference sequence). V dropped 8 bases and J dropped 7 bases, with 14 bases sitting between them. Here the CDR3 DNA reads TGTGCCAGCGGATTGGGAGGCGGTGGCTACACCTTC. Translation: CASGLGGGGYTF.

This clonotype was seen many times. A read error may account for a junction end that differs from germline. The chain has TRBV20-1 and TRBJ2-1, with TRBD2 identical over 11 bases. Germline CDR1 and CDR2: DFQATT and SNEGSKA (reference sequence). The CDR3 totals 13 residues. CDR3 coding DNA: TGCAGGGCTAGCGGGAGGCCCTACAATGAGCAGTTCTTC. Amino acids: CRASGRPYNEQFF.

This clonotype was found many times. This chain links TRBV7-6 with TRBJ2-1; 13 nucleotides agree with TRBD2. Per germline, CDR1 SGHVS and CDR2 FNYEAQ. CDR3 length: 16 amino acids. Losses at the gene ends were 5 bases for V and 7 bases for J; bases not matched to a gene: 8. The CDR3 protein is CASSQFTSGRGNEQFF. The CDR3 DNA follows: TGTGCCAGCAGCCAATTTACTAGCGGGAGGGGGAATGAGCAGTTCTTC.

The table lists this clonotype with many counts. The chain uses TRBV20-1 and TRBJ1-1; tentative D call: TRBD1 (5 bases). CDR1 and CDR2 from the germline V gene are DFQATT and SNEGSKA (reference sequence). CDR3 length: 11 amino acids. The V gene lost 3 bases and the J gene lost 11 bases, with 13 bases spanning the gap. The CDR3: CSARRGGEAFF. In DNA form, the CDR3 reads TGCAGTGCTAGGCGGGGGGGAGAGGCTTTCTTT.

This clonotype has at least ten counts. The gene calls are TRBV4-2 and TRBJ2-3; D call uncertain. The germline CDR1 and CDR2 sequences are LGHNA and YNFKEQ. V lost 0 bases and J lost 2, with 9 bases in between. This CDR3 has 15 amino acids. CDR3 amino acids: CASSQELLPTDTQYF. CDR3 DNA sequence: TGTGCCAGCAGCCAAGAACTACTACCCACAGATACGCAGTATTTT.

The chain is built from TRBV25-1 and TRBJ2-3; D is unresolved. Germline V gives CDR1 MGHDK, CDR2 SYGVNS. The ends were cut back, 6 bases at V and 13 bases at J, with 14 bases in the middle. This CDR3 region has 11 residues. CDR3 sequence reads: CASSLGVEKYF. The CDR3 DNA reads TGTGCCAGCAGCCTTGGGGTGGAGAAGTATTTT. The complete variable domain, with remaining parts taken from reference TRBV25-1 and TRBJ2-3, reads EADIYQTPRYLVIGTGKKITLECSQTMGHDKMYWYQQDPGMELHLIHYSYGVNSTEKGDLSSESTVSRIRTEHFPLTLESARPSHTSQYLCASSLGVEKYFGPGTRLTVL.

In this sample, this clonotype turned up a few times. The chain uses TRBV20-1 and TRBJ2-5, with TRBD1 identical over 8 bases. This CDR3 has 12 amino acids. The germline V gene encodes CDR1 DFQATT and CDR2 SNEGSKA (reference sequence). V lost 7 bases and J lost 2; bases outside the gene matches: 3. CDR3: CSVDRDQETQYF. CDR3 DNA sequence: TGCAGTGTGGACAGGGATCAAGAGACCCAGTACTTC.